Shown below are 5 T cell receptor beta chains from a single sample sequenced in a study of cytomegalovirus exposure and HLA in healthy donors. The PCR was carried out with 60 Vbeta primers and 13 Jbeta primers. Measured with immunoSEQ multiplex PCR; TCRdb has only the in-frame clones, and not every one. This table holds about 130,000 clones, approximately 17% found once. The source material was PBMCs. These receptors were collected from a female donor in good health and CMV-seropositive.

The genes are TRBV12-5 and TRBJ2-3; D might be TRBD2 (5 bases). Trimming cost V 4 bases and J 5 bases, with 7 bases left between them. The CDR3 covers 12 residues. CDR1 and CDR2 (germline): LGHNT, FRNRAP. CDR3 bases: TGTGCTAGTGGTTCCGAGGGAGATACGCAGTATTTT. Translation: CASGSEGDTQYF.

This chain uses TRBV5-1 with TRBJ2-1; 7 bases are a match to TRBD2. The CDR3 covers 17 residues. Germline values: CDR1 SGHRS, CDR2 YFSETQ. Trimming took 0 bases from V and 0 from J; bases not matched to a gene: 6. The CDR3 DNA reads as TGCGCCAGCAGCTTGGTCTCTAGCGGTAACTCCTACAATGAGCAGTTCTTC. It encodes CASSLVSSGNSYNEQFF. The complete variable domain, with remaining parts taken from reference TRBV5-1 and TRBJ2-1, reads KAGVTQTPRYLIKTRGQQVTLSCSPISGHRSVSWYQQTPGQGLQFLFEYFSETQRNKGNFPGRFSGRQFSNSRSEMNVSTLELGDSALYLCASSLVSSGNSYNEQFFGPGTRLTVL.

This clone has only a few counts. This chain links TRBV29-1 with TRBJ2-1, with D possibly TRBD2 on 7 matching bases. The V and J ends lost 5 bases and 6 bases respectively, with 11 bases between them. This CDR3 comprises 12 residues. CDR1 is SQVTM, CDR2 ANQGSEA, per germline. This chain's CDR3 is CSVTRGGNEQFF. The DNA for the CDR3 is TGCAGCGTTACTAGGGGGGGCAATGAGCAGTTCTTC.

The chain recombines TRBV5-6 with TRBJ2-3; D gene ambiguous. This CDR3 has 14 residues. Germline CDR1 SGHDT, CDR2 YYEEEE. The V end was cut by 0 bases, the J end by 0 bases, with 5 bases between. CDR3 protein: CASSLVLSTDTQYF. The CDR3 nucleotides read TGTGCCAGCAGCTTGGTCCTCAGCACAGATACGCAGTATTTT.

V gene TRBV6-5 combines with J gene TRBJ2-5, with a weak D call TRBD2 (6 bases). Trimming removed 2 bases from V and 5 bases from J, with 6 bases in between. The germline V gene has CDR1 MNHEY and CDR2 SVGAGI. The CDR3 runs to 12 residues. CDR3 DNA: TGTGCCAGCAGTTACGGGGGGGAGACCCAGTACTTC. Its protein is CASSYGGETQYF.